This T cell receptor (beta chain) was sequenced during a study of blood T cells in healthy people across ages. Notes on the study in general: The study found more naive CD4+ cells and higher diversity in long-lived than aged donors.

A second 7 to 11 cycle PCR used barcoded and J-beta primers. MiXCR was run by TCRdb on the 5' RACE reads, yielding one entry per CDR3 protein. The sample includes roughly 550,000 distinct CDR3 sequences, around 24% of them seen just once. The CDR3 contains 14 residues. Germline V lookup: CDR1 DFQATT, CDR2 SNEGSKA (reference sequence). V gave up 6 bases and J gave up 7 bases, with 21 bases separating them. Many counts were recorded for this clonotype. Antigen unknown. This sample was also put to use in a study of T cells of mothers and their children. That study adds: The study sampled a few healthy Caucasian mothers and their six children.

The V gene is TRBV20-1, the J gene TRBJ2-5, with D perhaps TRBD1 or TRBD2 (5 bases each). The sample consisted of blood. The origin of this receptor is a boy aged 10-17 years in good health. The CDR3 here is CSAPKEWGSGTQYF. CDR3 in DNA: TGCAGTGCCCCCAAGGAGTGGGGGAGCGGGACCCAGTACTTC.